The entry below gives a single T cell receptor beta chain sequence along with its context. The antigen remains undetermined. All of the donors resided in Nashville, Tennessee, and each was a Caucasian adult. The data derive from a study of shared clonotypes between healthy human individuals. Study conclusions and caveats: A handful of donors shared roughly 5% of their naive CD4 clonotypes.

Several immunoSEQ 96-well plates shared each subset's DNA, each plate a replicate. Profiled with immunoSEQ multiplex PCR; TCRdb holds only in-frame clones, not every one. This table has roughly 1,100,000 clones, more than 60% appearing once. Material for sequencing was memory CD4+ T cells sorted from blood. Subset specified: CD45RA-negative fraction. The receptor comes from a man between 18 and 29 years old in good health.

As DNA, the CDR3 is TGCGCCAGCAGCTTGGCGGGACTCCCGAGGGAGCAGTTCTTC. Translating gives CASSLAGLPREQFF. The chain couples TRBV5-1 to TRBJ2-1; D is possibly TRBD2 (6 bases). The CDR3 has 14 residues. Between the trimmed V and J ends, which lost 0 bases and 10 bases, there was a span of 14 bases. CDR1 and CDR2 (germline): SGHRS, YFSETQ.